One sample yielded the 18 T cell receptor beta chains listed below, sequenced in a study of T-cell reconstitution after alpha-beta-depleted transplantation in children. Preparation of the TCRbeta library used unique molecular identifiers. TCRdb used MiXCR to reprocess the PCR reads, holding one entry per CDR3 protein. The sample lists a few hundred thousand distinct CDR3 sequences, approximately 11% occurring once. The specimen comprised PBMCs from the stem cell graft donor, sampled from the stem cell graft. The receptors come from a human donor who donated a stem cell graft to a child with acute myeloid leukemia.

The rearrangement joins TRBV18 to TRBJ2-7; D ambiguous. Trimming removed 2 bases from V and 0 bases from J, with 8 bases in between. The CDR3 runs to 14 residues. CDR1 is KGHSH, CDR2 LQKENI, per germline. As DNA, the CDR3 is TGTGCCAGCTCACCAGAAACGAGCTCCTACGAGCAGTACGTC. It codes for CASSPETSSYEQYV.

This clonotype was seen more than once but under ten times. The rearrangement joins TRBV6-4 to TRBJ2-1, with 8 nucleotides matching TRBD1. Per the germline V gene, CDR1 is MRHNA and CDR2 is SNTAGT. J gave up 9 bases and V 6 bases, and 10 bases lay outside the gene matches. This CDR3 contains 14 residues. DNA for the CDR3: TGTGCCAGCAGGGCACAGACAGGGGCCGGTGAGCAGTTCTTC. Encoded protein: CASRAQTGAGEQFF.

A few counts support this clonotype. The chain has TRBV12-5 and TRBJ2-2, with TRBD2 matching over 11 bases. The V gene's germline CDR1 is LGHNT and CDR2 FRNRAP. The junction had 5 bases not matched to a gene; V was cut back by 6 bases and J by 5 bases. The CDR3 contains 15 residues. CDR3 residues: CASGSGTSGTGELFF. The CDR3 coding sequence is TGTGCTAGTGGGTCCGGGACTAGCGGAACCGGGGAGCTGTTTTTT. Supplemented by reference TRBV12-5 and TRBJ2-2, the full variable domain reads DARVTQTPRHKVTEMGQEVTMRCQPILGHNTVFWYRQTMMQGLELLAYFRNRAPLDDSGMPKDRFSAEMPDATLATLKIQPSEPRDSAVYFCASGSGTSGTGELFFGEGSRLTVL.

The rearrangement uses TRBV10-3 and TRBJ2-7; D is undetermined. The V gene's germline CDR1 is ENHRY and CDR2 SYGVKD. The CDR3 loop spans 12 amino acids. V lost 2 bases and J lost 6, with 8 bases in between. The chain's CDR3 is CAISENSGEQYV. The CDR3 bases are TGTGCCATCAGTGAGAATTCCGGCGAGCAGTACGTC.

This clonotype occurred a few times. The chain uses TRBV6-2 or TRBV6-3 and TRBJ2-2, with 8 bases fitting TRBD2. The J segment lost 7 bases and the V segment lost 0 bases, leaving 7 bases of the junction unmatched. Germline CDR1 is MNHEY and CDR2 is SVGEGT. The CDR3 is made up of 16 amino acids. For the CDR3, the DNA is TGTGCCAGCAGTTACTCACTTAGCGGGGTTGACGGGGAGCTGTTTTTT. Protein: CASSYSLSGVDGELFF.

The chain carries TRBV15 and TRBJ2-7; the D is unclear. Germline V gene data show CDR1 as LNHNV and CDR2 as YYDKDF (reference sequence). The CDR3 spans 15 residues. V lost 5 bases, J lost 3 bases, and 17 bases lay in between. The CDR3 spells CATSSWVGGLYEQYV. The CDR3 region has the DNA TGTGCCACCAGCTCTTGGGTCGGCGGCCTCTACGAGCAGTACGTC.

This clonotype was recorded a few times. The rearrangement links TRBV18 to TRBJ2-7, with 7 bases matching TRBD1. Germline V gene sequence: CDR1 KGHSH, CDR2 LQKENI. The trim removed 4 bases at V and 2 bases at J, leaving 8 bases unmatched. The CDR3 consists of 15 residues. The CDR3 nucleotides read TGTGCCAGCTCACAAGACAGGGAGCTTCCCTACGAGCAGTACGTC. This translates into CASSQDRELPYEQYV.

This clonotype has ten or more counts. The rearrangement joins TRBV9 to TRBJ2-3, with TRBD2 matching 8 bases. Trimming took 3 bases from V and 6 from J; bases not matched to a gene: 3. Germline CDR1 and CDR2: SGDLS and YYNGEE. This CDR3 has 13 residues. The CDR3, as DNA: TGTGCCAGCAGCGGGGCTAGCGGGGATACGCAGTATTTT. It codes for CASSGASGDTQYF. Using reference TRBV9 and TRBJ2-3 for the parts outside the CDR3, the full variable domain is DSGVTQTPKHLITATGQRVTLRCSPRSGDLSVYWYQQSLDQGLQFLIQYYNGEERAKGNILERFSAQQFPDLHSELNLSSLELGDSALYFCASSGASGDTQYFGPGTRLTVL.

This clonotype was counted between two and nine times. The chain is built from TRBV5-1 and TRBJ1-2; 7 bases line up with TRBD1. V lost 5 bases to trimming and J lost 8 bases; unmatched junction nucleotides: 15. The germline CDR1 and CDR2 sequences are SGHRS and YFSETQ. This CDR3 has 15 amino acids. The CDR3 here is CASSGSVTGSEGYTF. The CDR3 nucleotides are TGCGCCAGCAGTGGATCCGTGACAGGGTCGGAAGGCTACACCTTC.

In its sample, this clonotype was seen a few times. The CDR3: CSARPGGTQYF. The CDR3 coding sequence is TGCAGTGCTAGACCTGGGGGGACGCAGTATTTT. The chain is built from TRBV20-1 and TRBJ2-3; D might be TRBD2 (6 bases). The CDR3 has 11 amino acids. The germline V gene has CDR1 DFQATT and CDR2 SNEGSKA (reference sequence). V shed 2 bases and J shed 9 bases, with 9 bases lying between them.

This clonotype came up many times. J is TRBJ1-1 and V is TRBV5-1; D is undetermined. Looked up from germline, CDR1 is SGHRS and CDR2 is YFSETQ. V lost 2 bases to trimming and J lost 1 base, with 9 bases between them. CDR3 size: 14 residues. The CDR3 DNA sequence: TGCGCCAGCAGCTTCGGGAATGCGAACACTGAAGCTTTCTTT. Protein: CASSFGNANTEAFF.

This clonotype was detected only a few times. The rearrangement links TRBV20-1 to TRBJ1-3; D not certain. Trimming stripped 4 bases from V and 4 bases from J, with 5 bases between. Germline CDR1 DFQATT, CDR2 SNEGSKA (reference sequence). The CDR3 has 11 residues. The CDR3 region has the DNA TGCAGTGCTATCCGCGGAAACACCATATATTTT. Amino acid sequence: CSAIRGNTIYF.

This CDR3 reads CASSLGELGDRGSVLKNIQYF. The DNA of the CDR3 is TGTGCCAGCAGCTTGGGCGAATTAGGGGACAGAGGTTCCGTTCTCAAAAACATTCAGTACTTC. This chain joins TRBV5-4 and TRBJ2-4, with 7 positions matching TRBD1. The germline CDR1 and CDR2 sequences are SGHNT and YYREEE (reference sequence). CDR3 length equals 21 residues. Trimming removed 0 bases from V and 3 bases from J; junction bases left unmatched: 21.

This clonotype was picked up a small number of times. CDR3 nucleotides: TGTGCCAGCAGCGACTACCAGACACGGGCTTCGAAAGATACGCAGTATTTT. This translates into CASSDYQTRASKDTQYF. The rearrangement joins TRBV11-2 to TRBJ2-3, with D perhaps matching TRBD2 (5 bases). Trimming stripped 5 bases from V and 5 bases from J, with 23 bases between. Germline V gene data show CDR1 as SGHAT and CDR2 as FQNNGV. This CDR3 contains 17 residues.

This clonotype was observed at least ten times. The V and J genes are TRBV7-2 and TRBJ1-3; D is uncertain. The CDR3 is made up of 15 amino acids. Trimming pared 2 bases from V and 4 bases from J, leaving 12 bases between. Germline CDR1 and CDR2: SGHTA and FQGNSA. CDR3 nucleotide sequence: TGTGCCAGCAGCTTAAGGGCTTCTAGGGGAAACACCATATATTTT. Translating it yields CASSLRASRGNTIYF.

The CDR3 spells CASSLGTFTDTQYF. The CDR3 DNA reads as TGCGCCAGCAGCTTGGGCACATTCACAGATACGCAGTATTTT. This chain connects TRBV5-1 to TRBJ2-3; D gene unclear. CDR1 is SGHRS, CDR2 YFSETQ, per germline. The CDR3 covers 14 residues. Trimming left V 0 bases short and J 2 bases short, with 7 bases between.

This clonotype was detected a few times. CDR3 nucleotide sequence: TGTGCCAGCAGCTTCGAGTTGACTAGCGGAGCCTACGAGCAGTACTTC. Protein sequence: CASSFELTSGAYEQYF. The chain combines TRBV7-2 with TRBJ2-7; 9 bases align to TRBD2. V lost 3 bases to trimming and J lost 2 bases; unmatched junction nucleotides: 8. In germline, CDR1 is SGHTA, CDR2 FQGNSA. CDR3 length equals 16 residues.

This clonotype has just a few counts. This chain joins TRBV20-1 and TRBJ2-1; the D gene is possibly TRBD2 (5 bases). The CDR3 is 11 residues long. CDR1 DFQATT and CDR2 SNEGSKA come from the germline V gene (reference sequence). The germline V and J ends were trimmed by 5 bases and 9 bases, with 11 bases remaining between them. Here the CDR3 reads CSAPDYGEQFF. For the CDR3, the DNA is TGCAGTGCTCCAGACTACGGTGAGCAGTTCTTC.